The 8 T cell receptor beta chains below were found in one sample sequenced in a study of blood T cell repertoires in COVID-19. Sequenced by immunoSEQ multiplex PCR; TCRdb stores in-frame clones only, minus some. The sample lists some 180,000 clones, 80% to 90% occurring once. Sequences were obtained from peripheral blood. These receptors were obtained from a woman aged 80 or over with COVID-19, enrolled during active disease.

The gene calls are TRBV6-5 and TRBJ2-7; D may be TRBD1 (5 bases). There are 13 residues in the CDR3. V dropped 4 bases and J dropped 3 bases, with 10 bases sitting between them. Per germline, CDR1 MNHEY and CDR2 SVGAGI. The CDR3 nucleotides read TGTGCCAGCAGTTTCTCGGACATCTACGAGCAGTACTTC. It translates to CASSFSDIYEQYF.

This clone turned up a few times. The rearrangement uses TRBV20-1 and TRBJ2-1; unclear D gene. The CDR3 is made up of 11 amino acids. Germline assignment: CDR1 DFQATT and CDR2 SNEGSKA (reference sequence). V lost 5 bases and J 2 bases, leaving 4 bases between the germline ends. The CDR3 spells CSAQTYNEQFF. DNA for the CDR3: TGCAGTGCTCAAACCTACAATGAGCAGTTCTTC.

The chain links TRBV5-1 to TRBJ2-7; possibly TRBD1 for D (7 bases). Trimming took off 0 bases at V and 2 bases at J, with 12 bases between the two ends. The germline V gene has CDR1 SGHRS and CDR2 YFSETQ. The CDR3 extends over 15 amino acids. Here the CDR3 DNA reads TGCGCCAGCAGCTTGGTGGCAGGGGGGACCTACGAGCAGTACTTC. This sequence encodes CASSLVAGGTYEQYF.

A single count supports this clone. J is TRBJ1-4 and V is TRBV2; D gene uncertain. CDR1 and CDR2 from the germline V gene are SNHLY and FYNNEI. This CDR3 is built from 13 residues. V lost 8 bases to trimming and J lost 2 bases, with 9 bases between them. CDR3 nucleotides: TGTGCCAGCGGGCTGGGCACTAATGAAAAACTGTTTTTT. Translated, it gives CASGLGTNEKLFF.

The chain carries TRBV6-5 and TRBJ1-2, with TRBD1 identical over 7 bases. The CDR3 loop spans 15 amino acids. Per germline, CDR1 MNHEY and CDR2 SVGAGI. V was pared by 7 bases and J by 2 bases, with 10 bases of the junction left unmatched. The CDR3 coding sequence is TGTGCCAGCAATCCACAGGGGACCAACAACTATGGCTACACCTTC. Protein sequence: CASNPQGTNNYGYTF.

This clone was observed a few times. The V call is TRBV27, the J call TRBJ1-1; D perhaps matches TRBD1 (6 bases). With 0 bases removed from V and 3 bases from J, the gap between germline ends came to 11 bases. Germline CDR1 MNHEY, CDR2 SMNVEV (reference sequence). The CDR3 runs 15 residues. The CDR3, as DNA: TGTGCCAGCAGTTTATCGGGGGGGCGACACACTGAAGCTTTCTTT. This gives the protein CASSLSGGRHTEAFF.

The chain uses TRBV5-1 and TRBJ2-3; 12 bases line up with TRBD2. V dropped 1 base and J dropped 2; count of bases not matched to a gene: 2. Germline V gives CDR1 SGHRS, CDR2 YFSETQ. The CDR3 covers 16 residues. In DNA, the CDR3 is TGCGCCAGCAGCTTGAGGACTAGCGGGATCACAGATACGCAGTATTTT. Translating gives CASSLRTSGITDTQYF.

The chain couples TRBV5-1 to TRBJ1-6, with D possibly matching TRBD1 (5 bases). The CDR3 contains 15 residues. Germline V gene data show CDR1 as SGHRS and CDR2 as YFSETQ. The V and J ends lost 4 bases and 10 bases respectively, with 18 bases between them. This chain's CDR3 is CASSQRGDSGSPLHF. The CDR3 DNA reads TGCGCCAGCAGCCAGCGGGGGGATTCGGGGTCACCCCTCCACTTT.